Following are 17 T cell receptor beta chains from one sample sequenced in a study of cytomegalovirus exposure and HLA in healthy donors. Use of 60 Vbeta and 13 Jbeta primers characterized the PCR. Produced via immunoSEQ multiplex PCR; TCRdb's table is partial and in-frame only. The sample lists 250,000 or so clones; 85% were seen once. The specimen sequenced was PBMCs. The receptors originated from a human donor in good health.

The rearrangement uses TRBV28 and TRBJ2-7; possible D gene TRBD1, 6 bases. This CDR3 has 15 residues. Trimming removed 5 bases from V and 2 bases from J, with 16 bases in between. The germline CDR1 and CDR2 sequences are MDHEN and SYDVKM. The chain's CDR3 is CASSKPGVSAYEQYF. Here the CDR3 DNA reads TGTGCCAGCAGTAAACCAGGGGTATCTGCCTACGAGCAGTACTTC.

This chain uses TRBV6-5 with TRBJ2-7, with 9 positions matching TRBD2. The ends lost 0 bases at V and 3 bases at J; junction bases unmatched: 6. Per the germline V gene, CDR1 is MNHEY and CDR2 is SVGAGI. This CDR3 is built from 16 residues. This CDR3 reads CASSYSISGSGYEQYF. CDR3 DNA: TGTGCCAGCAGTTACTCAATTAGCGGGAGTGGCTACGAGCAGTACTTC.

This clone has only a few counts. The chain joins TRBV4-3 to TRBJ2-1, with TRBD2 identical over 11 bases. The CDR3 contains 19 residues. The V gene's germline CDR1 is LGHNA and CDR2 YSLEER. After removal of 3 bases from V and 6 bases from J, the junction contained 16 bases not matched to a gene. The CDR3 nucleotides read TGCGCCAGCAGCCAGGCAACGTGGCCCCTAGCGGGAGGTGGCAATGAGCAGTTCTTC. It codes for CASSQATWPLAGGGNEQFF.

This rearrangement joins TRBV29-1 to TRBJ2-7; D remains ambiguous. There are 15 residues in the CDR3. Per germline, CDR1 SQVTM and CDR2 ANQGSEA. The V end was cut by 6 bases, the J end by 0 bases, with 18 bases between. This chain's CDR3 is CSVPPPQDYSYEQYF. Written as DNA, the CDR3 is TGCAGCGTCCCGCCACCGCAGGATTACTCCTACGAGCAGTACTTC.

The CDR3 DNA reads as TGTGCCAGCAACCCCGGGACAGCCAACTATGGCTACACCTTC. Translated, it gives CASNPGTANYGYTF. The chain couples TRBV6-1 to TRBJ1-2, with TRBD1 matching over 7 bases. The CDR3 is 14 amino acids. CDR1 is MNHNS and CDR2 is SASEGT in the germline V gene. J lost 2 bases, V lost 7 bases, and 7 bases had no gene match.

The chain recombines TRBV29-1 with TRBJ1-2, with 8 bases matching TRBD1. The junction had 6 bases not matched to a gene; V was cut back by 7 bases and J by 5 bases. CDR1 and CDR2 from the germline V gene are SQVTM and ANQGSEA. The CDR3 runs 12 residues. CDR3 coding DNA: TGCAGCGCCAGGACAGGGCAGTATGGCTACACCTTC. Translated, it gives CSARTGQYGYTF.

This chain joins TRBV11-2 and TRBJ2-1, with 14 bases that match TRBD2. Germline CDR1 is SGHAT and CDR2 is FQNNGV. This CDR3 comprises 15 residues. V lost 7 bases and J lost 7; bases outside the gene matches: 6. CDR3 loop: CASIKGLAGVNEQFF. The CDR3 DNA sequence: TGTGCCAGCATCAAGGGACTAGCGGGAGTTAATGAGCAGTTCTTC.

The chain recombines TRBV19 with TRBJ2-1; TRBD2 agrees at 13 bases. Germline V CDR1 and CDR2: LNHDA, SQIVND (reference sequence). The CDR3 runs 16 residues. V shed 6 bases, J shed 1 base, and the junction held 3 bases outside the gene matches. In DNA form, the CDR3 reads TGTGCCAGTAGGGGACTAGCGGGACGTTCCTACAATGAGCAGTTCTTC. Its translation: CASRGLAGRSYNEQFF.

V gene TRBV19 combines with J gene TRBJ1-2; 10 bases are shared with TRBD1. V lost 7 bases, J lost 7 bases, and 12 bases stayed unmatched. The germline V gene has CDR1 LNHDA and CDR2 SQIVND (reference sequence). This CDR3 region has 15 residues. In DNA, the CDR3 is TGTGCCAGTACCTCTTCTGACAGGGGGCTTCGTGGCTACACCTTC. Residues: CASTSSDRGLRGYTF.

This clone was seen a single time. This chain links TRBV5-4 with TRBJ2-3; 7 bases map to TRBD1. Trimming removed 3 bases from V and 2 bases from J; junction bases left unmatched: 6. The length of the CDR3 is 15 residues. Germline CDR1 SGHNT, CDR2 YYREEE (reference sequence). The CDR3 spells CASSSRTGDTDTQYF. The DNA of the CDR3 is TGTGCCAGCAGCTCACGGACAGGAGACACAGATACGCAGTATTTT.

The count of this clone is one. The V call is TRBV28, the J call TRBJ2-5; D may be TRBD2 (5 bases). The end of the DNA fits TRBJ2-7 better, so the J call may be wrong. The CDR3 spans 17 residues. Germline-derived CDR1 and CDR2 are MDHEN and SYDVKM. The CDR3 bases are TGTGCCAGCAGTTTGGACTCCTACCTAGCCCCAACCTACGAGCAGTACTTC. Translating gives CASSLDSYLAPTYEQYF.

This clone was picked up one time. V usage is TRBV28 and J usage is TRBJ2-3; possible D gene TRBD2, 5 bases. The V gene lost 6 bases and the J gene lost 4 bases, with 11 bases spanning the gap. This CDR3 is 13 amino acids long. The V gene's germline CDR1 is MDHEN and CDR2 SYDVKM. CDR3 bases: TGTGCCAGCAGGATGGACTTGTCAGATACGCAGTATTTT. Residues: CASRMDLSDTQYF. Combining the CDR3 with reference TRBV28 and TRBJ2-3 gives the whole variable domain DVKVTQSSRYLVKRTGEKVFLECVQDMDHENMFWYRQDPGLGLRLIYFSYDVKMKEKGDIPEGYSVSREKKERFSLILESASTNQTSMYLCASRMDLSDTQYFGPGTRLTVL.

This rearrangement joins TRBV10-3 to TRBJ1-1; TRBD1 might be the D (5 bases). This CDR3 has 13 residues. In germline, CDR1 is ENHRY, CDR2 SYGVKD. V dropped 4 bases and J dropped 7 bases, with 13 bases sitting between them. The CDR3 spells CAISVGTMHEAFF. The CDR3 coding sequence is TGTGCCATCAGTGTGGGGACTATGCATGAAGCTTTCTTT.

This sequence joins TRBV5-1 and TRBJ2-2; 7 nucleotides agree with TRBD1. Germline values: CDR1 SGHRS, CDR2 YFSETQ. The CDR3 is made up of 16 amino acids. V shed 4 bases, J shed 6 bases, and the junction held 12 bases outside the gene matches. The CDR3 DNA reads as TGCGCCAGCAGCCCCACAGGGGTTCTAGGGGCCGGGGAGCTGTTTTTT. Protein sequence: CASSPTGVLGAGELFF. The full variable domain, its missing parts supplied by reference TRBV5-1 and TRBJ2-2, is KAGVTQTPRYLIKTRGQQVTLSCSPISGHRSVSWYQQTPGQGLQFLFEYFSETQRNKGNFPGRFSGRQFSNSRSEMNVSTLELGDSALYLCASSPTGVLGAGELFFGEGSRLTVL.

The DNA of the CDR3 is TGTGCCAGCAGCCGCGGTGAAAAACTGTTTTTT. Amino acids: CASSRGEKLFF. This chain joins TRBV9 and TRBJ1-4; D remains unclear. The germline V gene has CDR1 SGDLS and CDR2 YYNGEE. There are 11 residues in the CDR3. Trimming took off 4 bases at V and 7 bases at J, with 5 bases between the two ends.

The V and J genes are TRBV19 and TRBJ2-1; 12 nucleotides agree with TRBD1. From germline, CDR1 is LNHDA and CDR2 SQIVND (reference sequence). The CDR3 spans 16 residues. V gave up 2 bases and J gave up 9 bases; unmatched junction bases: 8. DNA for the CDR3: TGTGCCAGTAGTATAACGGGACAGGGGGCCAGGGGTGAGCAGTTCTTC. Translation: CASSITGQGARGEQFF.

The chain carries TRBV19 and TRBJ2-5, with 7 bases aligning to TRBD1. CDR3 length: 13 residues. The ends lost 4 bases at V and 7 bases at J; junction bases unmatched: 6. The V gene's germline CDR1 is LNHDA and CDR2 SQIVND (reference sequence). The CDR3 nucleotides are TGTGCCAGTAGTAGAACAGGGGACGGGACCCAGTACTTC. This gives the protein CASSRTGDGTQYF.